A single sample is the source of the 29 T cell receptor beta chains below, sequenced in a study of early T cells in non-severe SARS-CoV-2 infection. TCRdb independently ran MiXCR on the 5' RACE reads; one entry per CDR3 protein. Of tens of thousands of distinct CDR3 sequences listed, under 7.5% were seen once; the top ten hold 20% to 25%. The source was whole blood, collected at baseline. These receptors were taken from an adult who was a healthcare worker with PCR-confirmed SARS-CoV-2 infection or an uninfected control (not recorded which).

In this sample, this clonotype turned up many times. This rearrangement joins TRBV12-3 or TRBV12-4 to TRBJ1-6, with no clear D. The CDR3 covers 12 residues. The V gene lost 3 bases and the J gene lost 10 bases, with 7 bases spanning the gap. The CDR3 nucleotides read TGTGCCAGCAGTTTCGGTCGCTCACCCCTCCACTTT. It translates to CASSFGRSPLHF.

This clonotype was detected only a few times. The V call is TRBV7-2, the J call TRBJ2-1, with TRBD2 identical over 11 bases. The CDR3 runs to 15 residues. Germline lookup yields CDR1 SGHTA and CDR2 FQGNSA. J was trimmed by 7 bases and V by 2 bases; bases with no gene match: 4. The CDR3 DNA follows: TGTGCCAGCAGCTTAAGCCTAGCGGGAGGAAATGAGCAGTTCTTC. It specifies CASSLSLAGGNEQFF.

In this sample, this clonotype turned up many times. This rearrangement joins TRBV12-3 or TRBV12-4 to TRBJ2-2; TRBD2 might be the D (7 bases). Trimming pared 6 bases from V and 3 bases from J, leaving 14 bases between. This CDR3 comprises 15 residues. This CDR3 reads CASSKLGGDTGELFF. The DNA of the CDR3 is TGTGCCAGCAGCAAACTAGGGGGGGACACCGGGGAGCTGTTTTTT.

This clonotype showed up many times. J is TRBJ1-2 and V is TRBV11-2; possible D gene TRBD1, 5 bases. The CDR3 sequence is 13 residues long. V was trimmed by 1 base and J by 4 bases, leaving 7 bases between them. Germline V CDR1 and CDR2: SGHAT, FQNNGV. The CDR3 DNA sequence: TGTGCCAGCAGCTTAGGACAGAGCTATGGCTACACCTTC. It encodes CASSLGQSYGYTF.

The rearrangement uses TRBV20-1 and TRBJ2-3; D is uncertain. The germline gives CDR1 DFQATT, CDR2 SNEGSKA (reference sequence). The ends were cut back, 4 bases at V and 2 bases at J, with 4 bases in the middle. This CDR3 contains 11 residues. DNA of the CDR3: TGCAGTGCTACACCCACAGATACGCAGTATTTT. It encodes CSATPTDTQYF.

The chain uses TRBV6-5 and TRBJ2-3; 7 positions match TRBD1. Looked up from germline, CDR1 is MNHEY and CDR2 is SVGAGI. With V trimmed by 6 bases and J by 3 bases, 6 bases remained unmatched. The CDR3 contains 14 residues. CDR3 sequence: CASSPGQWTDTQYF. In nucleotides, the CDR3 is TGTGCCAGCAGCCCGGGACAGTGGACAGATACGCAGTATTTT.

Ten or more counts support this clonotype. A read error may account for a junction end that differs from germline. V is TRBV6-2 or TRBV6-3 and J is TRBJ1-3; 7 positions agree with TRBD1. Germline CDR1 and CDR2: MNHEY and SVGEGT. The CDR3 contains 13 residues. This chain's CDR3 is CATWTGSGNTIYF. In DNA form, the CDR3 reads TGCGCCACTTGGACAGGCTCTGGAAACACCATATATTTT.

At least ten counts were recorded for this clonotype. The chain uses TRBV27 and TRBJ2-1, with 10 positions matching TRBD1. The CDR3 loop spans 15 amino acids. After removal of 7 bases from V and 4 bases from J, the junction contained 7 bases not matched to a gene. CDR1 MNHEY and CDR2 SMNVEV come from the germline V gene (reference sequence). CDR3 DNA: TGTGCCAGCAACCTTGGGGGACAGGGGTACAATGAGCAGTTCTTC. Translating it yields CASNLGGQGYNEQFF.

The chain uses TRBV9 and TRBJ1-1; a possible D gene is TRBD1 (6 bases). The CDR3 is made up of 13 amino acids. CDR1 and CDR2 (germline): SGDLS, YYNGEE. V was shortened by 4 bases and J by 3 bases, with 10 bases between the two germline ends. The CDR3 reads CASSRDTYTEAFF. In DNA form, the CDR3 reads TGTGCCAGCAGCCGGGACACCTACACTGAAGCTTTCTTT.

A few counts support this clonotype. J is TRBJ2-5 and V is TRBV7-8; no definite D call. The germline V gene has CDR1 SGHVS and CDR2 FQNEAQ. Trimming left V 5 bases short and J 2 bases short, with 15 bases between. This CDR3 has 15 residues. The CDR3 region has the DNA TGTGCCAGCAGCCCGCCCTGGGCAGCACAAGAGACCCAGTACTTC. It translates to CASSPPWAAQETQYF.

This clonotype was seen a handful of times. The chain couples TRBV18 to TRBJ1-6; D may be TRBD1 (5 bases). The ends were cut back, 3 bases at V and 5 bases at J, with 5 bases in the middle. CDR1 is KGHSH, CDR2 LQKENI, per germline. The CDR3 covers 13 residues. The DNA of the CDR3 is TGTGCCAGCTCACCGGGGGATAATTCACCCCTCCACTTT. This sequence encodes CASSPGDNSPLHF.

The V gene is TRBV20-1, the J gene TRBJ2-1; 11 nucleotides agree with TRBD2. Germline CDR1 reads DFQATT; CDR2 reads SNEGSKA (reference sequence). The V gene end was trimmed by 1 base and the J gene end by 7 bases; junction bases not matched to a gene: 6. The CDR3 totals 15 residues. CDR3 residues: CSARVTTSGKNEQFF. CDR3 DNA: TGCAGTGCTAGAGTTACGACTAGCGGGAAGAATGAGCAGTTCTTC.

This clonotype was counted many times. The chain recombines TRBV20-1 with TRBJ2-7; either TRBD1 or TRBD2 may fit D (5 bases each). This CDR3 has 14 residues. Deletions cut 5 bases from V and 5 bases from J, with 19 bases between. Germline loops: CDR1 DFQATT, CDR2 SNEGSKA (reference sequence). CDR3: CSAGKVGTGNEQYF. In nucleotides, the CDR3 is TGCAGTGCTGGAAAGGTCGGGACGGGCAACGAGCAGTACTTC.

To note about this clonotype: A clone one base away is much larger, so this may be a read error. The DNA of the CDR3 is TGTGCCAGCAACTTGTCTCCCTTCGGACTAGCGGGGCAAACAGATACGCAGTATTTT. As protein: CASNLSPFGLAGQTDTQYF. The rearrangement joins TRBV5-5 to TRBJ2-3, with 12 nucleotides matching TRBD2. The CDR3 extends over 19 amino acids. The germline gives CDR1 SGHKS, CDR2 YYEKEE (reference sequence).

The chain uses TRBV20-1 and TRBJ2-7; TRBD1 is a possible D gene (5 bases). The CDR3 has 13 residues. Germline CDR1 is DFQATT and CDR2 is SNEGSKA (reference sequence). Trimming cost V 6 bases and J 5 bases, with 17 bases left between them. The CDR3 region has the DNA TGCAGTGCCAACCCTGACAGTTTTGACGAGCAGTACTTC. It yields the protein CSANPDSFDEQYF.

This clonotype was seen many times. The rearrangement uses TRBV6-1 and TRBJ1-3; the D is unclear. CDR1 and CDR2 from the germline V gene are MNHNS and SASEGT. The V gene lost 7 bases and the J gene lost 0 bases, with 13 bases spanning the gap. The CDR3 has 15 residues. CDR3 in DNA: TGTGCCAGCACTCGGACTGCTGTCTCTGGAAACACCATATATTTT. It translates to CASTRTAVSGNTIYF.

This clonotype ranks as medium-sized. The rearrangement uses TRBV20-1 and TRBJ2-5; 10 bases align to TRBD2. The CDR3 contains 14 residues. Unmatched junction bases numbered 5, after V lost 4 bases and J lost 3 bases. Germline V gene data show CDR1 as DFQATT and CDR2 as SNEGSKA (reference sequence). CDR3 sequence (DNA): TGCAGTGCTACAACCGGGACTAGCGAAGAGACCCAGTACTTC. Translating gives CSATTGTSEETQYF.

The table lists this clonotype with a few counts. This rearrangement joins TRBV28 to TRBJ2-4, with TRBD2 matching over 7 bases. V dropped 5 bases and J dropped 1; count of bases not matched to a gene: 2. The CDR3 runs to 14 residues. Per germline, CDR1 MDHEN and CDR2 SYDVKM. The CDR3 DNA is TGTGCCAGCAGTCGGGACTACGCCAAAAACATTCAGTACTTC. This translates into CASSRDYAKNIQYF.

Relative to its sample, this clonotype is medium-sized. The chain carries TRBV7-2 and TRBJ2-1; no definite D call. The V end was cut by 0 bases, the J end by 10 bases, with 4 bases between. CDR3 length: 11 amino acids. Germline assignment: CDR1 SGHTA and CDR2 FQGNSA. The CDR3 DNA reads as TGTGCCAGCAGCTTAGCGCTGGAGCAGTTCTTC. Protein sequence: CASSLALEQFF.

This clonotype was recorded at least ten times. The V gene is TRBV7-2, the J gene TRBJ2-7, with 12 bases fitting TRBD1. CDR3 size: 22 residues. The V gene end was trimmed by 2 bases and the J gene end by 4 bases; junction bases not matched to a gene: 24. Per germline, CDR1 SGHTA and CDR2 FQGNSA. CDR3 bases: TGTGCCAGCAGCTTAATGAAAGGTCGATCGGGGACAGGGGGCAAAGGGGCTTACGAGCAGTACTTC. The encoded protein is CASSLMKGRSGTGGKGAYEQYF.

In its sample, this clonotype was seen many times. The chain recombines TRBV14 with TRBJ2-1, with D uncertain. CDR3 length: 14 residues. With 1 base removed from V and 3 bases from J, the gap between germline ends came to 7 bases. The germline V gene has CDR1 SGHDN and CDR2 FVKESK. This CDR3 is CASSQVAVYNEQFF. The CDR3 nucleotides are TGTGCCAGCAGCCAAGTGGCGGTCTACAATGAGCAGTTCTTC.

This clonotype occurred many times. CDR3 region: CASSASPQSSYNEQFF. For the CDR3, the DNA is TGTGCCAGCAGCGCCAGCCCACAGAGCTCCTACAATGAGCAGTTCTTC. The rearrangement uses TRBV7-2 and TRBJ2-1; no firm D call. CDR3 size: 16 residues. V was trimmed by 5 bases and J by 0 bases, leaving 14 bases between them. Germline loops: CDR1 SGHTA, CDR2 FQGNSA.

This clonotype was observed a handful of times. The chain couples TRBV2 to TRBJ2-2, with TRBD2 matching over 14 bases. CDR3 length: 14 residues. The junction had 3 bases not matched to a gene; V was cut back by 10 bases and J by 5 bases. Germline V gene lookup returns CDR1 SNHLY and CDR2 FYNNEI. CDR3 sequence: CAIGLAGGTGELFF. Here the CDR3 DNA reads TGTGCCATCGGACTAGCGGGAGGAACCGGGGAGCTGTTTTTT. The variable domain in full, completed from reference TRBV2 and TRBJ2-2, reads EPEVTQTPSHQVTQMGQEVILRCVPISNHLYFYWYRQILGQKVEFLVSFYNNEISEKSEIFDDQFSVERPDGSNFTLKIRSTKLEDSAMYFCAIGLAGGTGELFFGEGSRLTVL.

V usage is TRBV9 and J usage is TRBJ2-2; D ambiguous. Trimming cost V 4 bases and J 5 bases, with 9 bases left between them. The germline V gene has CDR1 SGDLS and CDR2 YYNGEE. The CDR3 spans 13 residues. The CDR3 bases are TGTGCCAGCAGCCCGGCCCCGACCGGGGAGCTGTTTTTT. Its protein is CASSPAPTGELFF.

This clonotype came up many times. The chain recombines TRBV6-5 with TRBJ1-3, with D unclear. The V and J ends lost 4 bases and 0 bases respectively, with 7 bases between them. Germline-derived CDR1 and CDR2 are MNHEY and SVGAGI. The CDR3 length is 14 residues. This CDR3 reads CASSSTSSGNTIYF. The CDR3 DNA reads TGTGCCAGCAGTTCGACATCCTCTGGAAACACCATATATTTT.

The chain combines TRBV5-6 with TRBJ2-7; tentative D call: TRBD1 (5 bases). CDR3 size: 17 residues. Germline V gives CDR1 SGHDT, CDR2 YYEEEE. V was pared by 1 base and J by 2 bases, with 19 bases between. This CDR3 reads CASSLRSHRTYPYEQYF. CDR3 DNA sequence: TGTGCCAGCAGCTTGCGGAGTCATCGGACATATCCCTACGAGCAGTACTTC.

The table lists this clonotype with many counts. The gene calls are TRBV9 and TRBJ2-1; tentatively, D is TRBD2 (5 bases). V lost 0 bases and J 4 bases, leaving 8 bases between the germline ends. The CDR3 consists of 14 residues. The germline V gene has CDR1 SGDLS and CDR2 YYNGEE. The CDR3, as DNA: TGTGCCAGCAGCGTAGGCCGGGGTTACAATGAGCAGTTCTTC. Protein sequence: CASSVGRGYNEQFF.

This clonotype was counted many times. The chain has TRBV7-9 and TRBJ1-5; D remains unclear. CDR3 length equals 12 residues. The germline V gene encodes CDR1 SEHNR and CDR2 FQNEAQ (reference sequence). V was clipped by 1 base and J by 7 bases, with 5 bases between them. CDR3 nucleotides: TGTGCCAGCAGCTTAGGGACCCAGCCCCAGCATTTT. Amino acids: CASSLGTQPQHF. Combining the CDR3 with reference TRBV7-9 and TRBJ1-5 gives the whole variable domain DTGVSQNPRHKITKRGQNVTFRCDPISEHNRLYWYRQTLGQGPEFLTYFQNEAQLEKSRLLSDRFSAERPKGSFSTLEIQRTEQGDSAMYLCASSLGTQPQHFGDGTRLSIL.

V and J are TRBV4-2 and TRBJ1-4; 8 bases line up with TRBD1. The germline CDR1 and CDR2 sequences are LGHNA and YNFKEQ. The CDR3 consists of 14 residues. V lost 3 bases, J lost 8 bases, and 5 bases stayed unmatched. The CDR3 nucleotides are TGTGCCAGCAGCCAGGACAGGGTGGAAGAAAAACTGTTTTTT. It translates to CASSQDRVEEKLFF.